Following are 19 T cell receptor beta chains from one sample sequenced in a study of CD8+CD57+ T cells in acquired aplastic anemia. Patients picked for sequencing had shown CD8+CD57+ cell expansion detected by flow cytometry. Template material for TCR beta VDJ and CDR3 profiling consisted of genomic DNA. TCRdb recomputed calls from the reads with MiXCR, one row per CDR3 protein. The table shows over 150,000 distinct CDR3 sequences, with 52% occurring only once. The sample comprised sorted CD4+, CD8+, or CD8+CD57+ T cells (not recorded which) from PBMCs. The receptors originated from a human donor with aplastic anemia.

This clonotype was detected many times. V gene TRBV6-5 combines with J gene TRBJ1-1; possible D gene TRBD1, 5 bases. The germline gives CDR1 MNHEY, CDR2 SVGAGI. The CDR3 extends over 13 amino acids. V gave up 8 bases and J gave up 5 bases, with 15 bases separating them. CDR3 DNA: TGTGCCAGCGGAAGGGGCTACGGGACTGAAGCTTTCTTT. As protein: CASGRGYGTEAFF.

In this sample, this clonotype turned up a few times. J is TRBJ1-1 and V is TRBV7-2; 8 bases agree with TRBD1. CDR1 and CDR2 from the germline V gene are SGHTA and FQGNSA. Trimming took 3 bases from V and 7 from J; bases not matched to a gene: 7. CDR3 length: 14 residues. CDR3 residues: CASSLNRGDIEAFF. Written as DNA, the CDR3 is TGTGCCAGCAGCTTGAACAGGGGGGACATTGAAGCTTTCTTT.

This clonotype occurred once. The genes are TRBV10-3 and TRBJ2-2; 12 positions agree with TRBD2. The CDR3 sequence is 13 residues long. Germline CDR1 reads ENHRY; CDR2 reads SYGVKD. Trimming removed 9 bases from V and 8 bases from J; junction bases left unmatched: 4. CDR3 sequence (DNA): TGTGCCATGGCCGGGACTAGCGGGGGGGAGCTGTTTTTT. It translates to CAMAGTSGGELFF.

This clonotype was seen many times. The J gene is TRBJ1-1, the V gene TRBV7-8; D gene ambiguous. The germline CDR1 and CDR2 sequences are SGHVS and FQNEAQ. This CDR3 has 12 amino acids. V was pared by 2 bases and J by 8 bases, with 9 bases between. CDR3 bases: TGTGCCAGCAGCTTATCTCGTTGGGAAGCTTTCTTT. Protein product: CASSLSRWEAFF.

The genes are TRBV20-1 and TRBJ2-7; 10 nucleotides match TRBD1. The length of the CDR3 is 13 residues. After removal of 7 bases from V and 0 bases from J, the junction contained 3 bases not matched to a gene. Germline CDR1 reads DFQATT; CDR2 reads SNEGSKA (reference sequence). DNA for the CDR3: TGCAGTGTGGGGACAGGGGCCTCCTACGAGCAGTACTTC. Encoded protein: CSVGTGASYEQYF.

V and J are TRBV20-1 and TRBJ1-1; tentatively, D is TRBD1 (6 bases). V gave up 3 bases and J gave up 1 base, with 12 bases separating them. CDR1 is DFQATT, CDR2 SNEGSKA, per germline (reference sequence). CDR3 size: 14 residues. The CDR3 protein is CSASEGGRNTEAFF. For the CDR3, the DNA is TGCAGTGCTAGCGAGGGGGGCAGGAACACTGAAGCTTTCTTT.

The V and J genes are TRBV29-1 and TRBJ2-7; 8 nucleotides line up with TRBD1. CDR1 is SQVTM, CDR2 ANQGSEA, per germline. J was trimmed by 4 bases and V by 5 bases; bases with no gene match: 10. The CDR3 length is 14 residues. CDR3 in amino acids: CSVLGGRGHYEQYF. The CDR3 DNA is TGCAGCGTTTTAGGGGGCAGGGGGCATTACGAGCAGTACTTC.

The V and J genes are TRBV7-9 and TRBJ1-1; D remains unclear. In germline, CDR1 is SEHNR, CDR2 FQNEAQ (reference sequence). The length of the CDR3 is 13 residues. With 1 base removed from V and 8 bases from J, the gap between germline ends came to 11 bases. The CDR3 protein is CASSLGTLSEAFF. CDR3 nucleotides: TGTGCCAGCAGCTTAGGAACCTTAAGCGAAGCTTTCTTT.

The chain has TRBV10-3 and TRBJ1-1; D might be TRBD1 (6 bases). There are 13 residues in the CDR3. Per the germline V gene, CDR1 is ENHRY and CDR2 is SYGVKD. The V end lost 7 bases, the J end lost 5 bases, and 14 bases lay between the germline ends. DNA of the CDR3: TGTGCCATCACCCAGGGGCAGGGGACTGAAGCTTTCTTT. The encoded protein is CAITQGQGTEAFF.

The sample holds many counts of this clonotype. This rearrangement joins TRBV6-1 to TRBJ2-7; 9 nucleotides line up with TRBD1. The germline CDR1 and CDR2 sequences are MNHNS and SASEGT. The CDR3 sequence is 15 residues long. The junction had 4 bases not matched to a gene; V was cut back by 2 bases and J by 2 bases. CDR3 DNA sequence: TGTGCCAGCAGTGAATTGGGGACAGGGCCCTACGAGCAGTACTTC. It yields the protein CASSELGTGPYEQYF.

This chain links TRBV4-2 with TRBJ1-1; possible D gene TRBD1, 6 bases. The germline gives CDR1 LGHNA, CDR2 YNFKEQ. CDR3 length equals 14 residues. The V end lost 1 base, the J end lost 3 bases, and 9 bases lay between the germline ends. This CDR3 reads CASSQVEGDTEAFF. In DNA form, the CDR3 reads TGTGCCAGCAGCCAAGTAGAGGGGGACACTGAAGCTTTCTTT.

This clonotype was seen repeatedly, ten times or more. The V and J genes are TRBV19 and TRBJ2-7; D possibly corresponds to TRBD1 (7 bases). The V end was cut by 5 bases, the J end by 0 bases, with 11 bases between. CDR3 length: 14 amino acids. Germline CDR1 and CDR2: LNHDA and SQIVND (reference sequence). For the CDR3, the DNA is TGTGCCAGTAGTCCGGGGGACAGCTCCTACGAGCAGTACTTC. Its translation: CASSPGDSSYEQYF.

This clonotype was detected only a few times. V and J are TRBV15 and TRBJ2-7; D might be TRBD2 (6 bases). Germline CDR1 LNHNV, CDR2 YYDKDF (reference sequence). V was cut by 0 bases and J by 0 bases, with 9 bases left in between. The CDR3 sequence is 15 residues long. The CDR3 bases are TGTGCCACCAGCAGAGAGGGAGGAAGCTCCTACGAGCAGTACTTC. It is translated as CATSREGGSSYEQYF.

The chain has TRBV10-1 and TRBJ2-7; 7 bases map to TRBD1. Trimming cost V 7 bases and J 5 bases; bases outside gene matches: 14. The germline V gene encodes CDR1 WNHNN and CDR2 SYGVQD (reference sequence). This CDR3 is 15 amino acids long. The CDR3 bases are TGCGCCAGCATTGGGACAGTTCGCATAGAGGACGAGCAGTACTTC. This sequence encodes CASIGTVRIEDEQYF.

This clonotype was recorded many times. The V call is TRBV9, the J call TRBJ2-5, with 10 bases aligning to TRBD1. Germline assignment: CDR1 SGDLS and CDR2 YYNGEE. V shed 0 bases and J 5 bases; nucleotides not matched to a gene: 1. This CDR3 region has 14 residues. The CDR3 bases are TGTGCCAGCAGCGTAGGACAGGGGGCCGAGACCCAGTACTTC. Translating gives CASSVGQGAETQYF.

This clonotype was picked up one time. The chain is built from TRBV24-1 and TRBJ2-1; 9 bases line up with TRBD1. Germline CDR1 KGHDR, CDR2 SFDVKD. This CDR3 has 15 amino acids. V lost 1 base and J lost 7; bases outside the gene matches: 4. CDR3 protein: CATSDFTGGKNEQFF. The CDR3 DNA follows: TGTGCCACCAGTGATTTCACAGGGGGCAAGAATGAGCAGTTCTTC.

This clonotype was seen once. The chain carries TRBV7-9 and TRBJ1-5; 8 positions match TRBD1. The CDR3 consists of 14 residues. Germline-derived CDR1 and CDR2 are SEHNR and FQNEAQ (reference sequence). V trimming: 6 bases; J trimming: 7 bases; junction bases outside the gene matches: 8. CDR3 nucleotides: TGTGCCAGCAGGGCTACAGGGGGAAGACAGCCCCAGCATTTT. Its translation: CASRATGGRQPQHF. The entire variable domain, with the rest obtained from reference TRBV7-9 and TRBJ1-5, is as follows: DTGVSQNPRHKITKRGQNVTFRCDPISEHNRLYWYRQTLGQGPEFLTYFQNEAQLEKSRLLSDRFSAERPKGSFSTLEIQRTEQGDSAMYLCASRATGGRQPQHFGDGTRLSIL.

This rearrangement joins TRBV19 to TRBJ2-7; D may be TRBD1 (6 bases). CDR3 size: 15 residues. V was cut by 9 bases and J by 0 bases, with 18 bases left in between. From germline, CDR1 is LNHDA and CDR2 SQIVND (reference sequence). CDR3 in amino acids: CASSVGDTLSYEQYF. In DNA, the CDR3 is TGTGCCAGCAGCGTAGGGGACACCCTCTCCTACGAGCAGTACTTC.

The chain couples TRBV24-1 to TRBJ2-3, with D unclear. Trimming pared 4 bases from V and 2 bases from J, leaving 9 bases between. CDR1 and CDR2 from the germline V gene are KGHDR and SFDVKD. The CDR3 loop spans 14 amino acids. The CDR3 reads CATSDPRTTDTQYF. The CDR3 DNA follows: TGTGCCACCAGTGACCCGAGGACCACAGATACGCAGTATTTT.